This TCR beta chain was identified during a study of regulatory T cells in long-lasting Graves disease. Study-wide results and limits: TCR diversity was lower in persistent than newly diagnosed Graves' disease.

Time point defined: newly diagnosed GD, antithyroid drugs for less than 3 months. PBMCs were the source of the RNA used for TCR sequencing. Patients were enrolled at an endocrinology department in Xi'an, China. The CDR3 spans 15 residues. Trimming at V came to 3 bases and at J to 2 bases, leaving 7 bases not matched to a gene. In germline, CDR1 is SEHNR, CDR2 FQNEAQ (reference sequence). This clonotype appeared many times. The antigen remains unidentified. In building TCR beta libraries, iRepertoire HTBI primers were used together with Arm-PCR of CDR3 regions. TCRdb processed the multiplex PCR reads anew with MiXCR; each CDR3 protein has one entry. The data hold roughly 320,000 distinct CDR3 sequences, with 16% observed a single time. This sample also belongs to another study, concerning T cells in Graves' hyperthyroidism and ophthalmopathy.

This receptor was obtained from a man between 35 and 55 years old with Graves disease. Source: peripheral blood mononuclear cells (PBMCs), taken at new diagnosis, from a patient treated with antithyroid drugs. V usage is TRBV7-9 and J usage is TRBJ2-7; 7 positions agree with TRBD1. The CDR3 DNA sequence: TGTGCCAGCAGCTTCGGAGCCCAGGGGGCCTACGAGCAGTACTTC. It is translated as CASSFGAQGAYEQYF.